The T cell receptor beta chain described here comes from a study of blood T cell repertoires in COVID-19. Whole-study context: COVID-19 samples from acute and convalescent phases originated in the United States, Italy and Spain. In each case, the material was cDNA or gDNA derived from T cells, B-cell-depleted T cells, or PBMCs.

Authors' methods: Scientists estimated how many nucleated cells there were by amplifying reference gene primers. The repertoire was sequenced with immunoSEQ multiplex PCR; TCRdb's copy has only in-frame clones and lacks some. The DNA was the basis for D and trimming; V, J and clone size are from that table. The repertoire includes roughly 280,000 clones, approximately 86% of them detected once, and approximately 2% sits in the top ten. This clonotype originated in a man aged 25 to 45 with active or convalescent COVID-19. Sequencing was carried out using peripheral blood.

The chain's CDR3 is CASTLTGIYGYTF. CDR3 nucleotides: TGTGCCAGCACCTTAACAGGGATCTATGGCTACACCTTC. The chain uses TRBV3-1 (or the pseudogene TRBV3-2) and TRBJ1-2, with D perhaps TRBD1 (6 bases). In germline, CDR1 is LGHDT, CDR2 YNNKEL (reference sequence). V gave up 7 bases and J gave up 4 bases, with 13 bases separating them. This CDR3 has 13 residues.